This T cell receptor (beta chain) was identified during a study of CD8 T cells in Susac syndrome. Overall study: Patients with Susac syndrome who were sequenced included more than 5 with active disease and eight in remission. General study results and limits: The study's TCR sequencing and HLA analysis drew on a certain number of individuals. That number was acknowledged as relatively small.

With random hexamers, reverse transcription was performed on roughly 0.45 to 1 ug of RNA. Amplification of TCR beta CDR3 across 54 Vbeta and 13 Jbeta was performed with immunoSEQ multiplex PCR. MiXCR, run by TCRdb on the immunoSEQ multiplex PCR reads, gives a single entry per CDR3 protein. The repertoire holds roughly 150,000 distinct CDR3 sequences, approximately 95% seen once, with roughly 0.17% in the top ten. In regard to this clonotype: Antigen specificity is unknown.

CDR1 and CDR2 (germline): SGDLS, YYNGEE. The CDR3 spans 13 residues. V lost 4 bases and J 6 bases, leaving 11 bases between the germline ends. This TCR was recovered from a human donor with Susac syndrome. The specimen was CD8+ T cells from PBMCs. This chain connects TRBV9 to TRBJ2-1; D remains unclear. The CDR3 sequence is CASSSPSFNEQFF. CDR3 DNA: TGTGCCAGCAGCTCCCCCTCGTTCAATGAGCAGTTCTTC. The variable domain in full, with the rest retrieved from reference TRBV9 and TRBJ2-1, is DSGVTQTPKHLITATGQRVTLRCSPRSGDLSVYWYQQSLDQGLQFLIQYYNGEERAKGNILERFSAQQFPDLHSELNLSSLELGDSALYFCASSSPSFNEQFFGPGTRLTVL.